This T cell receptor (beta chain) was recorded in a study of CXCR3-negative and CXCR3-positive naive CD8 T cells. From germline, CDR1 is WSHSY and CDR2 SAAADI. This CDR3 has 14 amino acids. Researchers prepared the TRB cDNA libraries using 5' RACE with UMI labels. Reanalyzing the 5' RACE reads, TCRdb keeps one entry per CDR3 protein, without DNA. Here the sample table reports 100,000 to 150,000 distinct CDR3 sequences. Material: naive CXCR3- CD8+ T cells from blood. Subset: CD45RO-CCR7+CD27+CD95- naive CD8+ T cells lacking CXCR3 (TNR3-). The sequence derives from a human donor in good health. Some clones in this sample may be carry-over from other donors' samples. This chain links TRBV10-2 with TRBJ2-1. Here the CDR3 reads CASSEVTSVGEQFF.